This T cell receptor (beta chain) was recovered during a study of blood T cell repertoires in COVID-19. The CDR3 runs 10 residues. In germline, CDR1 is LNHDA, CDR2 SQIVND (reference sequence). Trimming removed 9 bases from V and 7 bases from J, with 9 bases in between. Repertoires were generated with immunoSEQ multiplex PCR, while TCRdb's copy carries only in-frame clones and drops some. This sample has under 120,000 clones, with 69% found just once. The TCR comes from an elderly man with acute or convalescent COVID-19. The chain recombines TRBV19 with TRBJ1-1; D gene ambiguous. Sequenced material: peripheral blood. The CDR3 reads CASYFVEAFF. In nucleotides, the CDR3 is TGTGCCAGCTATTTCGTTGAAGCTTTCTTT.